One and the same sample provided the 15 T cell receptor beta chains below, sequenced in a study of spatial heterogeneity in lung cancer. Specified time point: blood at routine non-recurrence follow-up after resection. Unsorted whole RNA samples from tumor, nontumor lung or frozen PBMC were sequenced. TCRdb passed the 5' RACE reads through MiXCR, listing each CDR3 protein once. The sample includes fewer than 60,000 distinct CDR3 sequences, roughly 7% seen only once; the top ten take 35%. Sample: PBMCs, taken at follow-up. These TCRs come from a female donor with early-stage non-small cell lung cancer.

This clonotype showed up many times. This chain joins TRBV12-3 or TRBV12-4 and TRBJ2-1; no definite D call. V dropped 4 bases and J dropped 10 bases, with 8 bases sitting between them. The CDR3 loop spans 11 amino acids. The DNA of the CDR3 is TGTGCCAGCAGTTGGGGTGGCGAGCAGTTCTTC. It translates to CASSWGGEQFF.

A few counts support this clonotype. The CDR3, as DNA: TGTGCCAGCTCACCCGGGACCGGACCCAACTATGGCTACACCTTC. Protein product: CASSPGTGPNYGYTF. The chain is built from TRBV18 and TRBJ1-2; possibly TRBD1 for D (5 bases). CDR3 length equals 15 residues. Germline CDR1 and CDR2: KGHSH and LQKENI. Trimming took off 3 bases at V and 2 bases at J, with 13 bases between the two ends. Full variable domain (remainder filled in from reference TRBV18 and TRBJ1-2): NAGVMQNPRHLVRRRGQEARLRCSPMKGHSHVYWYRQLPEEGLKFMVYLQKENIIDESGMPKERFSAEFPKEGPSILRIQQVVRGDSAAYFCASSPGTGPNYGYTFGSGTRLTVV.

This clonotype has at least ten counts. The genes are TRBV18 and TRBJ1-6, with D perhaps matching TRBD1 (6 bases). V was clipped by 5 bases and J by 4 bases, with 9 bases between them. Germline V gene sequence: CDR1 KGHSH, CDR2 LQKENI. The length of the CDR3 is 14 residues. The CDR3 is CASSSDRYNSPLHF. In DNA, the CDR3 is TGTGCCAGCTCATCGGACAGATATAATTCACCCCTCCACTTT.

In its sample, this clonotype was seen many times. The rearrangement uses TRBV18 and TRBJ2-5, with D unclear. The V and J ends lost 2 bases and 6 bases respectively, with 16 bases between them. The germline V gene has CDR1 KGHSH and CDR2 LQKENI. The CDR3 totals 15 residues. CDR3 bases: TGTGCCAGCTCACCAGGACGGGCAGTGGGGAAGACCCAGTACTTC. It specifies CASSPGRAVGKTQYF. Supplemented by reference TRBV18 and TRBJ2-5, the full variable domain reads NAGVMQNPRHLVRRRGQEARLRCSPMKGHSHVYWYRQLPEEGLKFMVYLQKENIIDESGMPKERFSAEFPKEGPSILRIQQVVRGDSAAYFCASSPGRAVGKTQYFGPGTRLLVL.

The rearrangement joins TRBV5-1 to TRBJ1-5; D is ambiguous. The length of the CDR3 is 11 residues. The V end lost 4 bases, the J end lost 4 bases, and 3 bases lay between the germline ends. Per the germline V gene, CDR1 is SGHRS and CDR2 is YFSETQ. The CDR3 spells CASSPNQPQHF. CDR3 DNA: TGCGCCAGCAGCCCAAATCAGCCCCAGCATTTT.

This clonotype was counted between two and nine times. In DNA form, the CDR3 reads TGCAGTGCCCGGACTAGCGGGGGTAACTACGAGCAGTACTTC. Translated: CSARTSGGNYEQYF. The chain uses TRBV20-1 and TRBJ2-7; 13 positions match TRBD2. The CDR3 consists of 14 residues. Germline-derived CDR1 and CDR2 are DFQATT and SNEGSKA (reference sequence). V lost 6 bases and J lost 3; bases outside the gene matches: 5.

This clonotype was counted at least ten times. V usage is TRBV7-2 and J usage is TRBJ1-1, with D uncertain. Trimming took off 1 base at V and 1 base at J, with 4 bases between the two ends. The CDR3 covers 13 residues. Germline CDR1 SGHTA, CDR2 FQGNSA. The CDR3 sequence: CASSLVQNTEAFF. In DNA, the CDR3 is TGTGCCAGCAGCTTAGTACAGAACACTGAAGCTTTCTTT.

The chain couples TRBV24-1 to TRBJ1-1; 8 bases agree with TRBD1. Germline V lookup: CDR1 KGHDR, CDR2 SFDVKD. With 3 bases clipped from V and 5 bases from J, the junction kept 10 bases outside the gene matches. This CDR3 comprises 16 residues. DNA of the CDR3: TGTGCCACCAGTGATACTCACCCAGGGGGCCGGACTGAAGCTTTCTTT. The encoded protein is CATSDTHPGGRTEAFF.

This clonotype was observed a handful of times. The DNA is left out, because the CDR3 cannot be placed on it with certainty; the CDR3 is given as TCRdb lists it. J is TRBJ2-1 and V is TRBV11-2; no DNA check was done on the table's D call, TRBD1. The CDR3 length equals 13 residues, ends included. Germline CDR1 is SGHAT and CDR2 is FQNNGV. The CDR3 spells CASSWVGDGTTFF.

The J gene is TRBJ2-5, the V gene TRBV12-3 or TRBV12-4; 10 bases are a match to TRBD2. The CDR3 spans 15 residues. The V segment lost 5 bases and the J segment 4 bases; nucleotides outside the gene matches: 7. CDR3 DNA sequence: TGTGCCAGCAGTGAGCGGGGGGGCCTGGGAGAGACCCAGTACTTC. This codes for CASSERGGLGETQYF.

In its sample, this clonotype ranks as medium-sized (0.01 to 0.1%). This chain links TRBV6-5 with TRBJ2-7; tentative D call: TRBD1 (6 bases). V lost 8 bases and J lost 2, with 13 bases in between. The CDR3 has 13 amino acids. CDR1 and CDR2 (germline): MNHEY, SVGAGI. The DNA of the CDR3 is TGTGCCAGCGCCGGGGACATGACCTACGAGCAGTACTTC. Protein product: CASAGDMTYEQYF.

This clonotype was seen once. The chain links TRBV5-4 to TRBJ2-3, with TRBD2 identical over 8 bases. Germline CDR1 reads SGHNT; CDR2 reads YYREEE (reference sequence). The CDR3 is 15 amino acids. V gave up 10 bases and J gave up 5 bases; unmatched junction bases: 15. Written as DNA, the CDR3 is TGTGCCGGCTCCAGAGACGGGGGGGCGGAAGATACGCAGTATTTT. It yields the protein CAGSRDGGAEDTQYF.

The rearrangement links TRBV6-5 to TRBJ1-2; D unclear. With 2 bases removed from V and 4 bases from J, the gap between germline ends came to 14 bases. This CDR3 contains 15 residues. Germline assignment: CDR1 MNHEY and CDR2 SVGAGI. The CDR3 spells CASSYPAGEGYGYTF. The CDR3 DNA is TGTGCCAGCAGTTACCCCGCGGGCGAGGGCTATGGCTACACCTTC.

The rearrangement links TRBV6-2 or TRBV6-3 to TRBJ1-5, with 7 bases fitting TRBD1. The CDR3 length is 18 residues. Germline loops: CDR1 MNHEY, CDR2 SVGEGT. J gave up 0 bases and V 5 bases, and 13 bases lay outside the gene matches. The DNA for the CDR3 is TGTGCCAGCAGTCCGACAGGGACCTACGTTTATAGCAATCAGCCCCAGCATTTT. Translating gives CASSPTGTYVYSNQPQHF.

This clonotype was seen many times. V gene TRBV2 combines with J gene TRBJ2-2; unclear D gene. The CDR3 is made up of 12 amino acids. The V end was cut by 6 bases, the J end by 3 bases, with 5 bases between. From germline, CDR1 is SNHLY and CDR2 FYNNEI. CDR3 loop: CASRGYTGELFF. CDR3 nucleotides: TGTGCCAGCAGGGGGTACACCGGGGAGCTGTTTTTT.